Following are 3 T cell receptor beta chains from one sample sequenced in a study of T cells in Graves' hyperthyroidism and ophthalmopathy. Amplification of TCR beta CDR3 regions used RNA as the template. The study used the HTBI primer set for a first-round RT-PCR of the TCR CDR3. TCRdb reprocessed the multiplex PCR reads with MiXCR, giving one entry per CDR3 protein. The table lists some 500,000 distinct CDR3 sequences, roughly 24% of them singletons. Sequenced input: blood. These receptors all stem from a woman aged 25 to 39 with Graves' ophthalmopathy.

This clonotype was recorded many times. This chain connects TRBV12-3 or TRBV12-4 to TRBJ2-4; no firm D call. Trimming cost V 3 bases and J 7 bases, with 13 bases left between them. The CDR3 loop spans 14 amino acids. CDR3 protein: CASSFDGPPNIQYF. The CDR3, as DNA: TGTGCCAGCAGTTTCGACGGCCCCCCGAACATTCAGTACTTC.

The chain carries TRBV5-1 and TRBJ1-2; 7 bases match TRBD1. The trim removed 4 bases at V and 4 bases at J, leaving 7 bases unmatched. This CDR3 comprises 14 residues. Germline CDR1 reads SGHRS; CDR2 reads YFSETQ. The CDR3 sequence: CASSNGQAGYGYTF. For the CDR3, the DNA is TGCGCCAGCAGCAACGGACAGGCGGGCTATGGCTACACCTTC.

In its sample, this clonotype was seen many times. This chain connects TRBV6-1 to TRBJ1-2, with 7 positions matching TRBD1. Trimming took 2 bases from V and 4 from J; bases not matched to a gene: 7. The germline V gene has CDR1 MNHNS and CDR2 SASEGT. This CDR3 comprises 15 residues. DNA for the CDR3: TGTGCCAGCAGTGAACCGGGACAGAACGTCTATGGCTACACCTTC. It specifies CASSEPGQNVYGYTF.